Below are 30 T cell receptor beta chains sequenced from a single sample in a study of T cell repertoires in cytomegalovirus infection. TCRdb passed the reads through MiXCR, listing each CDR3 protein once. This table has 100,000 to 150,000 distinct CDR3 sequences, about 10% appearing once. Sequences were obtained from PBMCs. Every receptor here comes from a human donor in good health (CMV status not recorded). Some clones in this sample may be carry-over from other donors' samples.

This clonotype occurred many times. The CDR3 spells CASSLGAQALTEAFF. For the CDR3, the DNA is TGCGCCAGCAGCTTGGGGGCGCAGGCCCTAACTGAAGCTTTCTTT. The rearrangement uses TRBV5-1 and TRBJ1-1; D remains unclear. The germline V gene has CDR1 SGHRS and CDR2 YFSETQ. The V gene lost 0 bases and the J gene lost 5 bases, with 14 bases spanning the gap. There are 15 residues in the CDR3.

This clonotype has at least ten counts. This chain uses TRBV19 with TRBJ1-5; D ambiguous. CDR3 length: 14 residues. V was shortened by 5 bases and J by 0 bases, with 8 bases between the two germline ends. Germline assignment: CDR1 LNHDA and CDR2 SQIVND (reference sequence). The CDR3 DNA reads TGTGCCAGTAGTCCACCAGCTAGCAATCAGCCCCAGCATTTT. This gives the protein CASSPPASNQPQHF.

The chain has TRBV29-1 and TRBJ1-1, with D uncertain. The V gene lost 1 base and the J gene lost 1 base, with 4 bases spanning the gap. CDR1 is SQVTM and CDR2 is ANQGSEA in the germline V gene. This CDR3 has 12 residues. CDR3 bases: TGCAGCGTTGAAGGGTCGAACACTGAAGCTTTCTTT. Residues: CSVEGSNTEAFF.

To note about this clonotype: A much larger clone is a single base away; this may be a read error. The chain recombines TRBV2 with TRBJ2-5; no clear D. V dropped 3 bases and J dropped 1 base, with 12 bases sitting between them. Germline CDR1 and CDR2: SNHLY and FYNNEI. There are 15 residues in the CDR3. The CDR3: CASSDGQRGQETQYF. CDR3 DNA sequence: TGTGCCAGCAGTGATGGGCAGAGAGGCCAAGAGACCCAGTACTTC.

This clonotype was seen repeatedly, ten times or more. This chain connects TRBV5-6 to TRBJ1-5, with 7 bases fitting TRBD1. Trimming removed 4 bases from V and 3 bases from J; junction bases left unmatched: 7. CDR1 is SGHDT and CDR2 is YYEEEE in the germline V gene. The CDR3 contains 15 residues. The CDR3 loop reads CASSHRQGANQPQHF. CDR3 in DNA: TGTGCCAGCAGCCATCGACAGGGAGCCAATCAGCCCCAGCATTTT.

The sample holds many counts of this clonotype. The chain employs TRBV12-3 or TRBV12-4 and TRBJ2-5; 8 nucleotides line up with TRBD2. The CDR3 loop spans 16 amino acids. V was clipped by 3 bases and J by 1 base; unmatched bases: 7. The DNA for the CDR3 is TGTGCCAGCAGTTTGTCGGGCGGGGGGATCCAAGAGACCCAGTACTTC. This gives the protein CASSLSGGGIQETQYF.

There are many counts of this clonotype. This sequence joins TRBV6-6 and TRBJ2-7; perhaps TRBD1 as D (7 bases). The germline V and J ends were trimmed by 0 bases and 2 bases, with 14 bases remaining between them. The CDR3 covers 16 residues. CDR1 and CDR2 from the germline V gene are MNHNY and SVGAGI (reference sequence). The CDR3 coding sequence is TGTGCCAGCAGTTACTCGAGCCAGGGGGGCGCCTACGAGCAGTACTTC. Residues: CASSYSSQGGAYEQYF.

The chain uses TRBV20-1 and TRBJ2-6, with 8 bases that match TRBD1. Looked up from germline, CDR1 is DFQATT and CDR2 is SNEGSKA (reference sequence). Trimming at V came to 6 bases and at J to 0 bases, leaving 13 bases not matched to a gene. This CDR3 is 18 amino acids long. The CDR3 coding sequence is TGCAGTGCCCTCTCTCGGCAGGGGGCCTCCTCTGGGGCCAACGTCCTGACTTTC. Translating it yields CSALSRQGASSGANVLTF.

This clonotype was picked up many times. This chain connects TRBV28 to TRBJ1-6; D is unresolved. The germline V gene encodes CDR1 MDHEN and CDR2 SYDVKM. There are 15 residues in the CDR3. The V end lost 5 bases, the J end lost 8 bases, and 16 bases lay between the germline ends. The DNA for the CDR3 is TGTGCCAGCAGTACAAACACCGCTAGGCATTCACCCCTCCACTTT. Translation: CASSTNTARHSPLHF.

This clonotype was seen repeatedly, ten times or more. This chain connects TRBV7-9 to TRBJ2-7; D gene unclear. From germline, CDR1 is SEHNR and CDR2 FQNEAQ (reference sequence). The CDR3 is made up of 15 amino acids. V lost 5 bases and J 2 bases, leaving 16 bases between the germline ends. In nucleotides, the CDR3 is TGTGCCAGCAGCAGAGGACCCCAAAGCCCCTACGAGCAGTACTTC. This sequence encodes CASSRGPQSPYEQYF.

This clonotype was found many times. This rearrangement joins TRBV7-8 to TRBJ2-7, with 7 bases identical to TRBD1. The ends lost 3 bases at V and 4 bases at J; junction bases unmatched: 6. This CDR3 is built from 14 residues. The germline V gene encodes CDR1 SGHVS and CDR2 FQNEAQ. The CDR3 loop is CASSLNRGTYEQYF. The CDR3 bases are TGTGCCAGCAGCTTGAACAGGGGTACTTACGAGCAGTACTTC.

This clonotype occurred a few times. The chain carries TRBV20-1 and TRBJ2-1, with D maybe TRBD2 (5 bases). Germline V lookup: CDR1 DFQATT, CDR2 SNEGSKA (reference sequence). Trimming took 1 base from V and 6 from J, leaving 7 bases between them. This CDR3 has 12 amino acids. This chain's CDR3 is CSARGGINEQFF. The CDR3 nucleotides read TGCAGTGCTAGAGGAGGGATCAATGAGCAGTTCTTC.

The V call is TRBV2, the J call TRBJ2-1, with 11 bases that match TRBD2. Germline loops: CDR1 SNHLY, CDR2 FYNNEI. This CDR3 has 16 amino acids. V shed 5 bases and J 8 bases; nucleotides not matched to a gene: 11. Written as DNA, the CDR3 is TGTGCCAGCAGTTCAGTAGCGGGGGGGAAAAGCGATGAGCAGTTCTTC. Translated: CASSSVAGGKSDEQFF.

Notes on this clonotype: A single base separates this from a much larger clone, so it may be a read error. V and J are TRBV9 and TRBJ2-1, with TRBD2 matching 8 bases. This CDR3 comprises 17 residues. The junction had 17 bases not matched to a gene; V was cut back by 3 bases and J by 9 bases. Germline CDR1 and CDR2: SGDLS and YYNGEE. For the CDR3, the DNA is TGTGCCAGCAGCGGACCGTCGGGAGGGCCACGTCTCCCTGAGCAGTTCTTC. Protein: CASSGPSGGPRLPEQFF.

Details on this clonotype: Being one base from a much bigger clone, this may be a read error. The chain employs TRBV5-1 and TRBJ1-1; 7 bases are shared with TRBD1. Germline lookup yields CDR1 SGHRS and CDR2 YFSETQ. This CDR3 region has 14 residues. CDR3 sequence (DNA): TGCGCCAGCAGCCCAGGGGGAGCGAACACTGAAGCTTTATTT. It encodes CASSPGGANTEALF.

This CDR3 is CSAREASPLHF. The CDR3 nucleotides are TGCAGTGCTAGAGAAGCTTCACCCCTCCACTTT. The J gene is TRBJ1-6, the V gene TRBV20-1; D gene ambiguous. V lost 0 bases and J lost 9, with 3 bases in between. The CDR3 spans 11 residues. The germline V gene encodes CDR1 DFQATT and CDR2 SNEGSKA (reference sequence).

This clonotype was seen ten or more times. This chain joins TRBV7-9 and TRBJ1-3; D is undetermined. CDR1 SEHNR and CDR2 FQNEAQ come from the germline V gene (reference sequence). V shed 4 bases and J shed 4 bases, with 17 bases lying between them. The CDR3 spans 16 residues. CDR3 in DNA: TGTGCCAGCAGCTCACTGGGCCTCGGTACAGGAAACACCATATATTTT. Its translation: CASSSLGLGTGNTIYF.

As to this clonotype: A read error may explain this, as a much larger clone is one base away. This rearrangement joins TRBV15 to TRBJ2-5; D gene unclear. CDR3 length equals 15 residues. CDR1 LNHNV and CDR2 YYDKDF come from the germline V gene (reference sequence). V was shortened by 3 bases and J by 2 bases, with 13 bases between the two germline ends. The CDR3 DNA reads as TGTGCCACCAGCAGGCCCCTCAACAGACAAGAGACCCAGTACTTC. Protein sequence: CATSRPLNRQETQYF.

The chain employs TRBV5-1 and TRBJ2-7; 14 bases agree with TRBD2. Germline assignment: CDR1 SGHRS and CDR2 YFSETQ. V dropped 4 bases and J dropped 0; count of bases not matched to a gene: 6. There are 17 residues in the CDR3. The CDR3, as DNA: TGCGCCAGCAGCGCAGGACTAGCGGGGGGAGTCTCCTACGAGCAGTACTTC. It yields the protein CASSAGLAGGVSYEQYF. Full variable domain (outside the CDR3, taken from reference TRBV5-1 and TRBJ2-7): KAGVTQTPRYLIKTRGQQVTLSCSPISGHRSVSWYQQTPGQGLQFLFEYFSETQRNKGNFPGRFSGRQFSNSRSEMNVSTLELGDSALYLCASSAGLAGGVSYEQYFGPGTRLTVT.

J is TRBJ2-5 and V is TRBV12-3 or TRBV12-4, with TRBD1 matching over 7 bases. With 9 bases clipped from V and 5 bases from J, the junction kept 18 bases outside the gene matches. The CDR3 loop spans 16 amino acids. Here the CDR3 DNA reads TGTGCCAGTTCGGCCGGGACAGTAACTTGGGGGGAGACCCAGTACTTC. This sequence encodes CASSAGTVTWGETQYF.

This clonotype was recorded a few times. This chain connects TRBV2 to TRBJ2-3; D remains unclear. The germline V gene encodes CDR1 SNHLY and CDR2 FYNNEI. The CDR3 runs to 13 residues. V was pared by 7 bases and J by 5 bases, with 13 bases between. This CDR3 reads CASKVGSQDTQYF. The CDR3 nucleotides read TGTGCCAGCAAGGTCGGGTCACAAGATACGCAGTATTTT.

About this clonotype: The conserved phenylalanine or tryptophan normally closing the CDR3 is absent here, so this likely arose from a read error. This chain uses TRBV5-4 with TRBJ2-3; the match to TRBD2 covers 9 bases. Trimming took 6 bases from V and 2 from J; bases not matched to a gene: 4. Germline V gene sequence: CDR1 SGHNT, CDR2 YYREEE (reference sequence). The CDR3 is 14 amino acids. As DNA, the CDR3 is TGTGCCAGCAAGAGCGGGGGGACCACAGATACGCAGTATGTT. Protein sequence: CASKSGGTTDTQYV.

The chain links TRBV2 to TRBJ1-6; maybe TRBD1 (5 bases). The CDR3 contains 16 residues. The germline CDR1 and CDR2 sequences are SNHLY and FYNNEI. Between the trimmed V and J ends, which lost 3 bases and 10 bases, there was a span of 19 bases. CDR3 nucleotides: TGTGCCAGCAGTGATTTACCCCTGGGGGGGGACTCACCCCTCCACTTT. It specifies CASSDLPLGGDSPLHF.

This clonotype has at least ten counts. V and J are TRBV7-8 and TRBJ2-3; TRBD1 matches at 10 bases. Trimming took 0 bases from V and 1 from J; bases not matched to a gene: 4. Per germline, CDR1 SGHVS and CDR2 FQNEAQ. There are 17 residues in the CDR3. The DNA of the CDR3 is TGTGCCAGCAGCTTAGCCAGACAGGGGGCCCGCACAGATACGCAGTATTTT. It specifies CASSLARQGARTDTQYF. The entire variable domain, with the rest obtained from reference TRBV7-8 and TRBJ2-3, is as follows: GAGVSQSPRYKVAKRGQDVALRCDPISGHVSLFWYQQALGQGPEFLTYFQNEAQLDKSGLPSDRFFAERPEGSVSTLKIQRTQQEDSAVYLCASSLARQGARTDTQYFGPGTRLTVL.

The CDR3 loop reads CASSRADDYTEAFF. Here the CDR3 DNA reads TGTGCCAGCAGCCGGGCGGACGATTACACTGAAGCTTTCTTT. The chain combines TRBV7-6 with TRBJ1-1; no reliable D call. Trimming removed 5 bases from V and 3 bases from J, with 13 bases in between. Germline CDR1 reads SGHVS; CDR2 reads FNYEAQ. There are 14 residues in the CDR3.

The chain uses TRBV7-9 and TRBJ1-5; D not certain. This CDR3 region has 12 residues. Germline-derived CDR1 and CDR2 are SEHNR and FQNEAQ (reference sequence). The ends were cut back, 3 bases at V and 7 bases at J, with 7 bases in the middle. Here the CDR3 DNA reads TGTGCCAGCAGCTTTAGCGGGCAGCCCCAGCATTTT. Translating gives CASSFSGQPQHF.

Comment on this clonotype: This CDR3 is missing its conserved last phenylalanine or tryptophan, likely due to a read error. V usage is TRBV18 and J usage is TRBJ1-1, with 7 positions matching TRBD1. The germline CDR1 and CDR2 sequences are KGHSH and LQKENI. Trimming cost V 2 bases and J 4 bases; bases outside gene matches: 10. The length of the CDR3 is 16 residues. The CDR3 bases are TGTGCCAGCTCACCAACGGGTGCAGGGGGAGGCACTGAAGCTTTCTGT. This encodes CASSPTGAGGGTEAFC.

This clonotype has at least ten counts. This sequence joins TRBV18 and TRBJ2-1; TRBD1 aligns across 9 bases. Germline V gene data show CDR1 as KGHSH and CDR2 as LQKENI. With 3 bases clipped from V and 4 bases from J, the junction kept 7 bases outside the gene matches. The length of the CDR3 is 16 residues. The CDR3 DNA reads TGTGCCAGCTCACCCCCGGGACAGGGTCCGTACAATGAGCAGTTCTTC. Translating gives CASSPPGQGPYNEQFF.

This clonotype was observed at least ten times. This rearrangement joins TRBV28 to TRBJ2-3; perhaps TRBD2 as D (5 bases). Trimming removed 3 bases from V and 4 bases from J, with 14 bases in between. Per the germline V gene, CDR1 is MDHEN and CDR2 is SYDVKM. The CDR3 totals 15 residues. Here the CDR3 DNA reads TGTGCCAGCAGTTTTGGACTCCCGGGCCCAGATACGCAGTATTTT. The encoded protein is CASSFGLPGPDTQYF.

This sequence joins TRBV28 and TRBJ1-4, with a tentative D call TRBD1 (6 bases). V lost 5 bases and J 5 bases, leaving 15 bases between the germline ends. The germline V gene has CDR1 MDHEN and CDR2 SYDVKM. The length of the CDR3 is 15 residues. CDR3 sequence reads: CASSTQGGLNEKLFF. The CDR3 DNA sequence: TGTGCCAGCAGTACACAGGGAGGCCTAAATGAAAAACTGTTTTTT.